This T cell receptor (beta chain) is drawn from a study of blood T cell repertoires in COVID-19. Background on the study: In each case, the material was cDNA or gDNA derived from T cells, B-cell-depleted T cells, or PBMCs.

This clone was seen once. Sequencing used immunoSEQ multiplex PCR; TCRdb keeps in-frame clones, though not all of them. The sample contains approximately 150,000 clones, roughly 81% of which appear only once. Seattle patient enrollment occurred during active infection, with longitudinal follow-up thereafter. Sequenced sample: peripheral blood. The sequence derives from a woman older than 75 with COVID-19, enrolled during active disease.

The CDR3, as DNA: TGCGCCAGCAGCCGGGATCCCTCGAACACTGAAGCTTTCTTT. Its translation is CASSRDPSNTEAFF. The V and J genes are TRBV5-1 and TRBJ1-1; D unresolved. Trimming left V 4 bases short and J 1 base short, with 11 bases between. The CDR3 runs to 14 residues. CDR1 and CDR2 (germline): SGHRS, YFSETQ.